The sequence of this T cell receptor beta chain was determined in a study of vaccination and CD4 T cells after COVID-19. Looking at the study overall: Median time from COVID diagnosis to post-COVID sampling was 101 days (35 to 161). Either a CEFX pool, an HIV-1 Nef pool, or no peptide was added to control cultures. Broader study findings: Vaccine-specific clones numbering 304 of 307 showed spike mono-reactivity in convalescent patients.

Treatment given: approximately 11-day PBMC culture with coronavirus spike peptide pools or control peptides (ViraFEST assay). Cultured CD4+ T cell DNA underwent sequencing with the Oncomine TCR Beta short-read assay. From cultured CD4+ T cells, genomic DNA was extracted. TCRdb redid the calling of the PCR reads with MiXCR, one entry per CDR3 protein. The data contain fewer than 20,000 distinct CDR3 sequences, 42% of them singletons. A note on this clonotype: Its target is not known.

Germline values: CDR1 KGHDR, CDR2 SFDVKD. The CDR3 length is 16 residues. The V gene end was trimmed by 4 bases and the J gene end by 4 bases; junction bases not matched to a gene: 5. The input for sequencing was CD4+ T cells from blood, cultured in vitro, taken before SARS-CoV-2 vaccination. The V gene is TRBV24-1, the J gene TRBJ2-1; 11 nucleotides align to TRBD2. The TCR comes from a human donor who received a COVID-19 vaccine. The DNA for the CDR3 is TGTGCCACCAGTGACACTAGCGGGGGTGGATACAATGAGCAGTTCTTC. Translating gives CATSDTSGGGYNEQFF.